This is a list of T cell receptor beta chains from one sample in a study of cytomegalovirus exposure and HLA in healthy donors. Generated by immunoSEQ multiplex PCR, the TCRdb table keeps only in-frame clones and is missing some. The table lists roughly 160,000 clones, around 80% of them singletons. The sample consisted of PBMCs. The receptors stem from a man aged 18 to 29 in good health and CMV-seropositive. Both conserved end residues are part of each CDR3. Each record gives: D gene, J gene, V gene, clone size, CDR3 DNA, CDR3 protein. The D gene is left open where the match is weak. Size values are once, few and many counts, or a class for expanded clones, and some rows have none.

d_call: .
j_call: TRBJ2-7
v_call: TRBV2
clone_size: .
cdr3_nt: TGTGCCAGCAGTGAGTTTAGACAGGCGGACTACGAGCAGTACTTC
cdr3_aa: CASSEFRQADYEQYF

d_call: .
j_call: TRBJ2-5
v_call: TRBV5-1
clone_size: once
cdr3_nt: TGCGCCAGCAGCTTGGATCCCGGTGGACTGCCTGTAAGTTATAGGCGTAACGACCAAGAGACCCAGTACTTC
cdr3_aa: CASSLDPGGLPVSYRRNDQETQYF

d_call: TRBD2
j_call: TRBJ2-7
v_call: TRBV11-2
clone_size: .
cdr3_nt: TGTGCCAGCACCTTAGCGGGGGGTCCCTACGAGCAGTACTTC
cdr3_aa: CASTLAGGPYEQYF

d_call: .
j_call: TRBJ2-2
v_call: TRBV6-4
clone_size: .
cdr3_nt: TGTGCCAGCAAGGGGGACGCGAACACCGGGGAGCTGTTTTTT
cdr3_aa: CASKGDANTGELFF

d_call: TRBD1
j_call: TRBJ1-1
v_call: TRBV19
clone_size: .
cdr3_nt: TGTGCCAGTAGCCTCAGGGGGGTAGGGACTGAAGCTTTCTTT
cdr3_aa: CASSLRGVGTEAFF

d_call: .
j_call: TRBJ2-1
v_call: TRBV5-1
clone_size: .
cdr3_nt: TGCGCCAGCAGCTTGCGTCTAGCAGCCTACAATGAGCAGTTCTTC
cdr3_aa: CASSLRLAAYNEQFF

d_call: .
j_call: TRBJ2-7
v_call: TRBV6-1
clone_size: .
cdr3_nt: TGTGCCAGCAACAGTTACGAGCAGTACTTC
cdr3_aa: CASNSYEQYF

d_call: TRBD1
j_call: TRBJ2-7
v_call: TRBV10-3
clone_size: few
cdr3_nt: TGTGCCACAGGGAAAGCAGGGGGCTCCTACGAGCAGTACTTC
cdr3_aa: CATGKAGGSYEQYF

d_call: TRBD1
j_call: TRBJ1-1
v_call: TRBV30
clone_size: .
cdr3_nt: TGTGCCCGCGACAGGGGAATGAACACTGAAGCTTTCTTT
cdr3_aa: CARDRGMNTEAFF

d_call: .
j_call: TRBJ2-5
v_call: TRBV27
clone_size: .
cdr3_nt: TGTGCCAGCAGCCCCATTGGGCAGGAGACCCAGTACTTC
cdr3_aa: CASSPIGQETQYF

d_call: TRBD1
j_call: TRBJ1-6
v_call: TRBV13
clone_size: .
cdr3_nt: TGTGCCAGCAGCCCACGACAGGGGATAAACTCACCCCTCCACTTT
cdr3_aa: CASSPRQGINSPLHF

d_call: .
j_call: TRBJ1-1
v_call: TRBV11-1
clone_size: .
cdr3_nt: TGTGCCAGCAGCTTTGGAGGGGCGAACACTGAAGCTTTCTTT
cdr3_aa: CASSFGGANTEAFF

d_call: TRBD2
j_call: TRBJ2-7
v_call: TRBV4-2
clone_size: .
cdr3_nt: TGTGCCAGCAGCCATCTCGAGCGGGAGGTCGGCGAGCAGTACTTC
cdr3_aa: CASSHLEREVGEQYF

d_call: .
j_call: TRBJ1-5
v_call: TRBV2
clone_size: .
cdr3_nt: TGTGCCAGCAGATCCGAGGGGGTTCGCAATCAGCCCCAGCATTTT
cdr3_aa: CASRSEGVRNQPQHF

d_call: .
j_call: TRBJ1-3
v_call: TRBV6-1
clone_size: .
cdr3_nt: TGTGCCAGCAGTGTCTTAGGGGGAGGGAACACCATATATTTT
cdr3_aa: CASSVLGGGNTIYF

d_call: .
j_call: TRBJ1-1
v_call: TRBV19
clone_size: .
cdr3_nt: TGTGCCAGTAGTATACAGGGGAGCACTGAAGCTTTCTTT
cdr3_aa: CASSIQGSTEAFF

d_call: .
j_call: TRBJ2-1
v_call: TRBV19
clone_size: .
cdr3_nt: TGTGCCAGTAGTATAGCGACCCGGGTCATCGTTAGCTCCTACAATGAGCAGTTCTTC
cdr3_aa: CASSIATRVIVSSYNEQFF

d_call: TRBD2
j_call: TRBJ2-1
v_call: TRBV6-4
clone_size: .
cdr3_nt: TGTGCCAGCAGTGCTTCGGCGGGAGGAAACAATGAGCAGTTCTTC
cdr3_aa: CASSASAGGNNEQFF

d_call: .
j_call: TRBJ1-1
v_call: TRBV15
clone_size: once
cdr3_nt: TGTGCCACCAGCGAGAGAGCCCTATTGAACACTGAAGCTTTCTTT
cdr3_aa: CATSERALLNTEAFF

d_call: TRBD1
j_call: TRBJ2-3
v_call: TRBV27
clone_size: .
cdr3_nt: TGTGCCAGCGCAACTCCTTCGGACAGGGGTCGAGATACGCAGTATTTT
cdr3_aa: CASATPSDRGRDTQYF

d_call: .
j_call: TRBJ1-1
v_call: TRBV19
clone_size: .
cdr3_nt: TGTGCCAGTAGCCCGCAGAACCCCCGCCGTGAAGCTTTCTTT
cdr3_aa: CASSPQNPRREAFF

d_call: .
j_call: TRBJ1-2
v_call: TRBV6-1
clone_size: once
cdr3_nt: TGTGCCAGCAGCCCTTCGGGGAAGGGCTACACCTTC
cdr3_aa: CASSPSGKGYTF

d_call: .
j_call: TRBJ2-2
v_call: TRBV15
clone_size: .
cdr3_nt: TGTGCCACCAGCAGTCTTTACAGAGACCCTAACACCGGGGAGCTGTTTTTT
cdr3_aa: CATSSLYRDPNTGELFF

d_call: TRBD1
j_call: TRBJ2-5
v_call: TRBV6-5
clone_size: .
cdr3_nt: TGTGCCAGCAGTTATGGGGGACAGGGGGCAAAGACCCAGTACTTC
cdr3_aa: CASSYGGQGAKTQYF

d_call: .
j_call: TRBJ1-5
v_call: TRBV7-2
clone_size: .
cdr3_nt: TGTGCCAGCAGCTTAGACACAGGGAAACAGCCCCAGCATTTT
cdr3_aa: CASSLDTGKQPQHF

d_call: .
j_call: TRBJ1-3
v_call: TRBV6-1
clone_size: few
cdr3_nt: TGTGCCAGCAGTGAAGCGCTCGGGGATCGAAACACCATATATTTT
cdr3_aa: CASSEALGDRNTIYF

d_call: .
j_call: TRBJ2-2
v_call: TRBV2
clone_size: .
cdr3_nt: TGTGCCAGCAGTGTTCTGGGGGCGTCTAACACCGGGGAGCTGTTTTTT
cdr3_aa: CASSVLGASNTGELFF

d_call: TRBD1
j_call: TRBJ2-5
v_call: TRBV5-6
clone_size: .
cdr3_nt: TGTGCCAGCAGCCCGCTCCGGGACAGGGTCAGGGAGACCCAGTACTTC
cdr3_aa: CASSPLRDRVRETQYF

d_call: TRBD1
j_call: TRBJ2-7
v_call: TRBV15
clone_size: .
cdr3_nt: TGTGCCACCAGCAGAGACCTCGGACAGGTACCGCATCCCTACGAGCAGTACTTC
cdr3_aa: CATSRDLGQVPHPYEQYF

d_call: .
j_call: TRBJ2-2
v_call: TRBV19
clone_size: .
cdr3_nt: TGTGCCAGTAGTATAGGCGTCTCGGGGGAGCTGTTTTTT
cdr3_aa: CASSIGVSGELFF

d_call: .
j_call: TRBJ1-6
v_call: TRBV7-2
clone_size: .
cdr3_nt: TGTGCCAGCAGCTTAGGTAACAGGAATAATTCACCCCTCCACTTT
cdr3_aa: CASSLGNRNNSPLHF